The subject of this entry is one T cell receptor beta chain. These data originate in a study of blood T cell repertoires in COVID-19. Study-level background: Acute and convalescent COVID-19 samples came from the United States, Italy and Spain.

Profiling relied on immunoSEQ multiplex PCR, and the TCRdb table lists in-frame clones only, not all of them. The sample records 300,000 to 350,000 clones, 70% to 90% being singletons. This CDR3 comprises 14 residues. From germline, CDR1 is MNHEY and CDR2 SVGAGI. The ends were cut back, 8 bases at V and 5 bases at J, with 18 bases in the middle. The genes are TRBV6-5 and TRBJ1-2; D call uncertain. The sequence was collected from a woman aged 25-40 years with COVID-19, enrolled during active disease. The sequencing input was peripheral blood. CDR3 sequence: CASRPPKAGYGYTF. The CDR3 region has the DNA TGTGCCAGCCGTCCCCCTAAAGCGGGGTATGGCTACACCTTC.